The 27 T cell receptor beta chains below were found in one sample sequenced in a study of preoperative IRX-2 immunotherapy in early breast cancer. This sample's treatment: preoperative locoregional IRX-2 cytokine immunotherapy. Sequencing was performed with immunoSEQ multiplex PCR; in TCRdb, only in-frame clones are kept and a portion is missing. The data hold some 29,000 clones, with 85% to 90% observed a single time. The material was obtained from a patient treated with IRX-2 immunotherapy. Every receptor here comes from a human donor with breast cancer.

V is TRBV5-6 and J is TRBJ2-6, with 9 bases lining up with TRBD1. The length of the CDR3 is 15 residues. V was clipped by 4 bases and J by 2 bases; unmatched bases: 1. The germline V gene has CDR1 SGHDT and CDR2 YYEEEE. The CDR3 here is CASSRQGAGANVLTF. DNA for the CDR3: TGTGCCAGCAGCAGACAGGGGGCTGGGGCCAACGTCCTGACTTTC.

CDR3 DNA sequence: TGTGCCAGCAGTGCGATGGGTGGGGGGTCAGAGACCCAGTACTTC. Protein sequence: CASSAMGGGSETQYF. The rearrangement uses TRBV2 and TRBJ2-5; the D gene is possibly TRBD2 (6 bases). V was clipped by 4 bases and J by 4 bases, with 16 bases between them. Per germline, CDR1 SNHLY and CDR2 FYNNEI. This CDR3 spans 15 amino acids.

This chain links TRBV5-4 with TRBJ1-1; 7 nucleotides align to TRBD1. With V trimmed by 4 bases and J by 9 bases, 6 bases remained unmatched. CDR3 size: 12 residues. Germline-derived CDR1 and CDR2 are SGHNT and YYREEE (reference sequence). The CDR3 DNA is TGTGCCAGCAGCAACAACAGGGGTCAAGCTTTCTTT. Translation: CASSNNRGQAFF.

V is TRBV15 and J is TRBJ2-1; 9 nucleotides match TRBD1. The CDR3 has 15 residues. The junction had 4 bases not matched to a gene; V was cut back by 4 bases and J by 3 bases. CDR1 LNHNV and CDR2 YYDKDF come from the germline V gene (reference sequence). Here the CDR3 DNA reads TGTGCCACCAGCAACCGGGACAGGGACTACAATGAGCAGTTCTTC. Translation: CATSNRDRDYNEQFF.

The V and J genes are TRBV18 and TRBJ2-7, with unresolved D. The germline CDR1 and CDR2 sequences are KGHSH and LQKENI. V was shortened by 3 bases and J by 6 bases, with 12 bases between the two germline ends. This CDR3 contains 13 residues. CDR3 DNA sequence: TGTGCCAGCTCACCGGACCCTCTTGCCGAGCAGTACTTC. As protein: CASSPDPLAEQYF.

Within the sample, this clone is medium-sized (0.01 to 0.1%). In DNA form, the CDR3 reads TGTGCCAGCAGTTTCGGCTCTAATGAGCAGTTCTTC. It yields the protein CASSFGSNEQFF. The rearrangement joins TRBV27 to TRBJ2-1; D gene unclear. V lost 3 bases to trimming and J lost 7 bases, with 7 bases between them. This CDR3 is built from 12 residues. Germline CDR1 MNHEY, CDR2 SMNVEV (reference sequence).

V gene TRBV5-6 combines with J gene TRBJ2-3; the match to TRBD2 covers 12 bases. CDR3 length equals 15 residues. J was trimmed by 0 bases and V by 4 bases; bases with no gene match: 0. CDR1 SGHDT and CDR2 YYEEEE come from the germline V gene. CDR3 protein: CASSGTSGSTDTQYF. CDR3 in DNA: TGTGCCAGCAGCGGGACTAGCGGGAGCACAGATACGCAGTATTTT.

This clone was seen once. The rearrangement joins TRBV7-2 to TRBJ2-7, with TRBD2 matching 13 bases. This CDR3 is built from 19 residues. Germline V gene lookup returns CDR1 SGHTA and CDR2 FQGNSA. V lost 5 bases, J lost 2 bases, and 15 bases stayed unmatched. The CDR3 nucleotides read TGTGCCAGCAGCATTAAGAAGACTAGCGGGAGGAGTTTTACCTACGAGCAGTACTTC. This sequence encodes CASSIKKTSGRSFTYEQYF. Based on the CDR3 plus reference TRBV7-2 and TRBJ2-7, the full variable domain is GAGVSQSPSNKVTEKGKDVELRCDPISGHTALYWYRQSLGQGLEFLIYFQGNSAPDKSGLPSDRFSAERTGGSVSTLTIQRTQQEDSAVYLCASSIKKTSGRSFTYEQYFGPGTRLTVT.

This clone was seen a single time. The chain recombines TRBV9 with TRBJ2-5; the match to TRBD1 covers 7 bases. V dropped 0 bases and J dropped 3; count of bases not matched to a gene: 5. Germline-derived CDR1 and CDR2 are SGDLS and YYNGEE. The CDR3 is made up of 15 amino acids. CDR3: CASSVEAGGKETQYF. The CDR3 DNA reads TGTGCCAGCAGCGTAGAGGCAGGGGGAAAAGAGACCCAGTACTTC.

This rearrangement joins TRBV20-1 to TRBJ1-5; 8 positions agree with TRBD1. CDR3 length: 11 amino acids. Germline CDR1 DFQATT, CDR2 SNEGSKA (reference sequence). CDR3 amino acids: CSGTGGQPQHF. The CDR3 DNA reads TGCAGCGGGACAGGAGGGCAGCCCCAGCATTTT.

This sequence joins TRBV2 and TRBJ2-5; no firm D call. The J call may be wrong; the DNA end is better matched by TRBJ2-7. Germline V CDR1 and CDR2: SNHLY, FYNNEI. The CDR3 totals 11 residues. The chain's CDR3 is CASSGDYEQYF. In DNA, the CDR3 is TGTGCCAGCAGTGGGGATTACGAGCAGTACTTC.

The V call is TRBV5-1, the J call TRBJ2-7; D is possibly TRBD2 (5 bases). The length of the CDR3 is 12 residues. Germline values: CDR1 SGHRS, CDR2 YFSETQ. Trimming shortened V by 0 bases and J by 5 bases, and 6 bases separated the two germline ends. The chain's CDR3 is CASSLDGNEQYF. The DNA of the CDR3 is TGCGCCAGCAGCTTGGACGGGAACGAGCAGTACTTC.

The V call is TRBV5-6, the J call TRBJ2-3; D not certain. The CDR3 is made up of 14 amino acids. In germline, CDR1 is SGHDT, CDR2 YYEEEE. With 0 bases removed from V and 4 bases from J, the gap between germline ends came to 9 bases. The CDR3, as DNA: TGTGCCAGCAGCTTGGTGCCATTGGCAGATACGCAGTATTTT. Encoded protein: CASSLVPLADTQYF.

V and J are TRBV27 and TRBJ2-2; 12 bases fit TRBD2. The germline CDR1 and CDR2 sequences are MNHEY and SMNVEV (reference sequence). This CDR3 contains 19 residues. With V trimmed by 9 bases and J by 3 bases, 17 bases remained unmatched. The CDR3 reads CARSSPGTSGPEYTGELFF. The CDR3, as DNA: TGTGCCAGATCCTCTCCAGGGACTAGCGGGCCCGAGTACACCGGGGAGCTGTTTTTT.

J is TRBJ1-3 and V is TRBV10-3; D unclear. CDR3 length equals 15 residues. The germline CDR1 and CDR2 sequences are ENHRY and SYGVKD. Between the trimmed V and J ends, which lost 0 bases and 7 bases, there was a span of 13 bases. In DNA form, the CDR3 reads TGTGCCATCAGTGAGTCGCCGAACCTGTGGAACACCATATATTTT. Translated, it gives CAISESPNLWNTIYF.

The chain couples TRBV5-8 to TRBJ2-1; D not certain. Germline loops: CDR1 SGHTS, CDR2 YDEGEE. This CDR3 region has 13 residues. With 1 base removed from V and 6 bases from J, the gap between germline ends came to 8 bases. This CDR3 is CASSLSTLNEQFF. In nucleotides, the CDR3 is TGTGCCAGCAGCTTGTCCACTCTCAATGAGCAGTTCTTC.

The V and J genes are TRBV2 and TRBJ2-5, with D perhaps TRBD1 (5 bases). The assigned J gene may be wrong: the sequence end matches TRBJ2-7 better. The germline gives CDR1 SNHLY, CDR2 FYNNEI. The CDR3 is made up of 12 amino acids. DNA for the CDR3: TGTGCCAGCACCGACAGTACCTACGAGCAGTACTTC. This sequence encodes CASTDSTYEQYF.

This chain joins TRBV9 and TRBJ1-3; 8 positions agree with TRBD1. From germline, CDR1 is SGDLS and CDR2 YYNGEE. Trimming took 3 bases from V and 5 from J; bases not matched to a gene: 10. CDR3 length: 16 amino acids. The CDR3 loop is CASSAGTGRWRNTIYF. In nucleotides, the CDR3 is TGTGCCAGCAGCGCCGGGACAGGAAGATGGAGAAACACCATATATTTT.

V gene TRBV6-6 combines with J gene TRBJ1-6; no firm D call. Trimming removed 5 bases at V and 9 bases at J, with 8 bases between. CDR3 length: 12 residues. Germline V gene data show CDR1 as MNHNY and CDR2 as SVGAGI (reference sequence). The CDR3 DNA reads TGTGCCAGCAGTCATTTAGGTTCACCCCTCCACTTT. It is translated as CASSHLGSPLHF.

CDR3: CASSIEGRVEEKLFF. CDR3 coding DNA: TGTGCCAGTAGTATAGAGGGCAGGGTAGAGGAAAAACTGTTTTTT. The V and J genes are TRBV19 and TRBJ1-4; D may be TRBD1 (5 bases). Looked up from germline, CDR1 is LNHDA and CDR2 is SQIVND (reference sequence). Trimming took 0 bases from V and 8 from J, leaving 13 bases between them. CDR3 length equals 15 residues. Variable domain in full (rest from reference TRBV19 and TRBJ1-4): DGGITQSPKYLFRKEGQNVTLSCEQNLNHDAMYWYRQDPGQGLRLIYYSQIVNDFQKGDIAEGYSVSREKKESFPLTVTSAQKNPTAFYLCASSIEGRVEEKLFFGSGTQLSVL.

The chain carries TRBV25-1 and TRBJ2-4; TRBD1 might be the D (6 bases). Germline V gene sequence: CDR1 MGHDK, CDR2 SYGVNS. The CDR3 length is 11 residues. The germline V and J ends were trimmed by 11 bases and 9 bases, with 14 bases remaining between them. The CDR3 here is CACGSGAIQYF. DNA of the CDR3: TGTGCCTGCGGATCAGGGGCCATTCAGTACTTC.

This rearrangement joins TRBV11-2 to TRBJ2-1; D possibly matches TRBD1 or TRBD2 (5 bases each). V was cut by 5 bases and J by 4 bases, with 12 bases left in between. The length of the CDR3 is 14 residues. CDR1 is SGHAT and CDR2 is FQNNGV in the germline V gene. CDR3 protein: CASSPGRTYNEQFF. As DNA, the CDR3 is TGTGCCAGCAGCCCGGGACGGACTTACAATGAGCAGTTCTTC.

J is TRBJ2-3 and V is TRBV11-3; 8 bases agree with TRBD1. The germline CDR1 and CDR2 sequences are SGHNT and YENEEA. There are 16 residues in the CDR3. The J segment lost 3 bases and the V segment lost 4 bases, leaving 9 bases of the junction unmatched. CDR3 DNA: TGTGCCAGCAGCTCCGGCCGGACAGGGAGGACAGATACGCAGTATTTT. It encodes CASSSGRTGRTDTQYF.

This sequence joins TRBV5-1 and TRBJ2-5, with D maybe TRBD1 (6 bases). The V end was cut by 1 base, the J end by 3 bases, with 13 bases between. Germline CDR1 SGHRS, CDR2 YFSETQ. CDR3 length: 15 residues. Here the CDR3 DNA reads TGCGCCAGCAGCTTGTCCGGCCGACAGGAAGAGACCCAGTACTTC. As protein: CASSLSGRQEETQYF.

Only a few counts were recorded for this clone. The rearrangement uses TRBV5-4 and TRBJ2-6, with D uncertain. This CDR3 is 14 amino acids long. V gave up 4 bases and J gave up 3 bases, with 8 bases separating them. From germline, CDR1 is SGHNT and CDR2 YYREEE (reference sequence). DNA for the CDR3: TGTGCCAGCAGCCGTTCGGGTGGGGCCAACGTCCTGACTTTC. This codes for CASSRSGGANVLTF. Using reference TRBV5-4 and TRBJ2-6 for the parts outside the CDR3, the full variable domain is ETGVTQSPTHLIKTRGQQVTLRCSSQSGHNTVSWYQQALGQGPQFIFQYYREEENGRGNFPPRFSGLQFPNYSSELNVNALELDDSALYLCASSRSGGANVLTFGAGSRLTVL.

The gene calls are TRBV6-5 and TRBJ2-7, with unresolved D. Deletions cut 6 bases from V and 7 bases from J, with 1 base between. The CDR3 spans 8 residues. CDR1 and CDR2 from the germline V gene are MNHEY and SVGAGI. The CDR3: CASREQYF. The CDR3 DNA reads TGTGCCAGCAGGGAGCAGTACTTC.

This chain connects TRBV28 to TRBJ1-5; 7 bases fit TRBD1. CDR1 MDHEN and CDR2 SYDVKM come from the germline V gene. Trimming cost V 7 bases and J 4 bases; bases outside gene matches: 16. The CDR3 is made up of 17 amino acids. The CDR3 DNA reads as TGTGCCAGCAACCAAGCAGGGGGACAGATCAGGAATCAGCCCCAGCATTTT. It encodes CASNQAGGQIRNQPQHF.